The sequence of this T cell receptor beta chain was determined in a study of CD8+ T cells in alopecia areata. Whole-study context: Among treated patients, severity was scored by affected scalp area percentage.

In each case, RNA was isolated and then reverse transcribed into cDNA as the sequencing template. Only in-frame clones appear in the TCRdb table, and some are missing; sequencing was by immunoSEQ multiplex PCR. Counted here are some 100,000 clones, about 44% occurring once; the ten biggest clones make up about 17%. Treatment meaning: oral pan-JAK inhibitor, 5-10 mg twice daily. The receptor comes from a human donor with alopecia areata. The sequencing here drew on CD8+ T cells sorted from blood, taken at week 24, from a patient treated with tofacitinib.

The chain's CDR3 is CASSLGLAGDYEQYF. CDR3 bases: TGCGCCAGCAGCTTGGGACTAGCGGGCGACTACGAGCAGTACTTC. The gene calls are TRBV5-1 and TRBJ2-7; 10 positions match TRBD2. V lost 0 bases and J lost 3; bases outside the gene matches: 3. This CDR3 has 15 residues. Germline CDR1 SGHRS, CDR2 YFSETQ.